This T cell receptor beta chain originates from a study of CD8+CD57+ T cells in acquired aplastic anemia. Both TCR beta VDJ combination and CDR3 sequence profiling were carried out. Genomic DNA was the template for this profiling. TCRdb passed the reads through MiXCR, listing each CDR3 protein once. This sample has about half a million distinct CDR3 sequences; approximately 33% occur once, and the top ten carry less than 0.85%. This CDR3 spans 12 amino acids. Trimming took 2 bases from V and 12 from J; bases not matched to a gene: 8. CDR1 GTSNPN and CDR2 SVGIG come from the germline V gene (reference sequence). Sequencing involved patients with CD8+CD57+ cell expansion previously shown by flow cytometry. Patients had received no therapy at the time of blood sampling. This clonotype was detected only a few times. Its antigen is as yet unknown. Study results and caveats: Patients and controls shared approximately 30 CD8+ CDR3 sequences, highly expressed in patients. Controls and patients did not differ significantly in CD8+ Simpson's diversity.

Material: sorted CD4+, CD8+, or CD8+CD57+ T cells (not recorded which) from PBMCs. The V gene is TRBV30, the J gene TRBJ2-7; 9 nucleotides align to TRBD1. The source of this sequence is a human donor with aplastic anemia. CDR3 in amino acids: CAWSQGQGSSYF. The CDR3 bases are TGTGCCTGGAGTCAGGGACAGGGTAGCTCGTACTTC.